One and the same sample provided the 17 T cell receptor beta chains below, sequenced in a study of blood T cell repertoires in COVID-19. The data were produced by immunoSEQ multiplex PCR, yet TCRdb's version contains in-frame clones alone and is incomplete. The repertoire includes about 45,000 clones, roughly nine tenths of them detected once, and about 9.2% sits in the top ten. Sequenced: peripheral blood. These receptors were collected from a woman aged 80 or over with active COVID-19.

This chain links TRBV19 with TRBJ2-6; 7 bases agree with TRBD1. The CDR3 loop spans 16 amino acids. The V segment lost 10 bases and the J segment 0 bases; nucleotides outside the gene matches: 9. The germline CDR1 and CDR2 sequences are LNHDA and SQIVND (reference sequence). CDR3 DNA: TGTGCCACCGCGACAGGGCTAATCTCTGGGGCCAACGTCCTGACTTTC. This codes for CATATGLISGANVLTF.

As DNA, the CDR3 is TGTGCCAGCAGTGACCCGGGGGGGGTTACTCGGGATGAGCAGTTCTTC. This translates into CASSDPGGVTRDEQFF. The chain uses TRBV6-1 and TRBJ2-1, with 8 positions matching TRBD2. Trimming removed 3 bases from V and 8 bases from J; junction bases left unmatched: 12. The CDR3 totals 16 residues. Germline V gene data show CDR1 as MNHNS and CDR2 as SASEGT.

This chain links TRBV7-9 with TRBJ2-3; TRBD1 might be the D (5 bases). The V and J ends lost 2 bases and 0 bases respectively, with 9 bases between them. Germline V gene sequence: CDR1 SEHNR, CDR2 FQNEAQ (reference sequence). This CDR3 comprises 15 residues. The CDR3, as DNA: TGTGCCAGCAGCTTATGGCGACAGAGCACAGATACGCAGTATTTT. Protein: CASSLWRQSTDTQYF.

The chain joins TRBV6-8 to TRBJ2-1, with 10 bases matching TRBD2. Trimming removed 2 bases from V and 7 bases from J; junction bases left unmatched: 8. The CDR3 length is 16 residues. Germline V lookup: CDR1 MNHGY, CDR2 SAAAGT. The chain's CDR3 is CASSYPERGGQNEQFF. DNA of the CDR3: TGTGCCAGCAGTTACCCGGAGCGGGGGGGACAGAATGAGCAGTTCTTC.

This chain joins TRBV7-8 and TRBJ1-2; D might be TRBD1 (5 bases). CDR1 SGHVS and CDR2 FQNEAQ come from the germline V gene. The CDR3 is made up of 15 amino acids. V lost 5 bases to trimming and J lost 6 bases, with 19 bases between them. The CDR3 spells CASSAVEGRAHGYTF. For the CDR3, the DNA is TGTGCCAGCAGCGCCGTGGAGGGCAGGGCGCATGGCTACACCTTC.

The chain joins TRBV7-2 to TRBJ1-1; 8 nucleotides line up with TRBD1. With V trimmed by 5 bases and J by 3 bases, 5 bases remained unmatched. Germline loops: CDR1 SGHTA, CDR2 FQGNSA. The CDR3 loop spans 14 amino acids. This CDR3 reads CASSSRQGHTEAFF. The CDR3 nucleotides are TGTGCCAGCAGCAGCAGACAGGGGCACACTGAAGCTTTCTTT.

V is TRBV9 and J is TRBJ1-3; D is uncertain. Trimming shortened V by 0 bases and J by 0 bases, and 10 bases separated the two germline ends. This CDR3 is built from 16 residues. Germline assignment: CDR1 SGDLS and CDR2 YYNGEE. This CDR3 reads CASSVEPGYSGNTIYF. The DNA for the CDR3 is TGTGCCAGCAGCGTAGAACCGGGGTACTCTGGAAACACCATATATTTT.

This sequence joins TRBV27 and TRBJ1-2; D is perhaps TRBD1 (6 bases). The CDR3 is 15 amino acids. Deletions cut 6 bases from V and 5 bases from J, with 19 bases between. Germline CDR1 MNHEY, CDR2 SMNVEV (reference sequence). CDR3 sequence: CASSTGTYQGYGYTF. CDR3 DNA sequence: TGTGCCAGCAGCACCGGGACCTACCAGGGGTATGGCTACACCTTC.

The J gene is TRBJ1-2, the V gene TRBV7-2; D may be TRBD1 (6 bases). The CDR3 has 14 amino acids. Germline V gene data show CDR1 as SGHTA and CDR2 as FQGNSA. The germline V and J ends were trimmed by 4 bases and 4 bases, with 13 bases remaining between them. This CDR3 is CASSSQTGSYGYTF. CDR3 coding DNA: TGTGCCAGCAGCTCCCAAACAGGGAGCTATGGCTACACCTTC. The whole variable domain, remainder taken from reference TRBV7-2 and TRBJ1-2, is GAGVSQSPSNKVTEKGKDVELRCDPISGHTALYWYRQSLGQGLEFLIYFQGNSAPDKSGLPSDRFSAERTGGSVSTLTIQRTQQEDSAVYLCASSSQTGSYGYTFGSGTRLTVV.

Only one count was recorded for this clone. The chain has TRBV25-1 and TRBJ2-1, with 11 bases lining up with TRBD2. CDR3 length: 14 amino acids. Germline V gene lookup returns CDR1 MGHDK and CDR2 SYGVNS. V was clipped by 10 bases and J by 3 bases; unmatched bases: 5. The CDR3 DNA is TGTGCCACCCTAGCGGGGGGCTTCTACAATGAGCAGTTCTTC. Residues: CATLAGGFYNEQFF.

This clone was counted once. The chain is built from TRBV6-5 and TRBJ1-4; D might be TRBD1 (6 bases). Germline V lookup: CDR1 MNHEY, CDR2 SVGAGI. V was clipped by 2 bases and J by 5 bases, with 12 bases between them. CDR3 length: 15 residues. CDR3 sequence: CASSYRPGDNEKLFF. The CDR3 DNA is TGTGCCAGCAGTTACCGGCCAGGGGACAATGAAAAACTGTTTTTT.

The rearrangement joins TRBV5-6 to TRBJ2-7; 8 bases align to TRBD1. This CDR3 spans 14 amino acids. Germline V CDR1 and CDR2: SGHDT, YYEEEE. V dropped 3 bases and J dropped 1; count of bases not matched to a gene: 3. The CDR3 sequence: CASSWTGPSYEQYF. In DNA form, the CDR3 reads TGTGCCAGCAGCTGGACAGGGCCATCCTACGAGCAGTACTTC.

The chain joins TRBV5-6 to TRBJ1-5, with D perhaps TRBD1 (6 bases). The V and J ends lost 0 bases and 5 bases respectively, with 9 bases between them. The CDR3 has 14 residues. Germline V gene data show CDR1 as SGHDT and CDR2 as YYEEEE. CDR3 sequence: CASSLDRDDQPQHF. The CDR3 coding sequence is TGTGCCAGCAGCTTGGACAGGGATGATCAGCCCCAGCATTTT.

Turning to this clone: This CDR3 is also generated by other DNA sequences in the sample. The chain links TRBV5-1 to TRBJ1-1; D remains unclear. Germline V gene sequence: CDR1 SGHRS, CDR2 YFSETQ. V lost 7 bases, J lost 4 bases, and 5 bases lay in between. The length of the CDR3 is 10 residues. CDR3 DNA: TGCGCCAGCCGGGGCACTGAAGCTTTCTTT. Residues: CASRGTEAFF.

This rearrangement joins TRBV19 to TRBJ1-1; D call uncertain. The V end was cut by 3 bases, the J end by 1 base, with 9 bases between. The CDR3 has 14 amino acids. From germline, CDR1 is LNHDA and CDR2 SQIVND (reference sequence). CDR3 DNA sequence: TGTGCCAGTAGTATGGTTCTGAGGAACACTGAAGCTTTCTTT. Encoded protein: CASSMVLRNTEAFF.

The chain carries TRBV11-3 and TRBJ2-3; TRBD2 aligns across 12 bases. The junction had 1 base not matched to a gene; V was cut back by 1 base and J by 2 bases. Germline loops: CDR1 SGHNT, CDR2 YENEEA. This CDR3 spans 16 amino acids. The CDR3 protein is CASSLGLAGVTDTQYF. The CDR3 DNA reads TGTGCCAGCAGCTTAGGACTAGCGGGGGTCACAGATACGCAGTATTTT.

Here the CDR3 reads CASSLAVGGAQETQYF. The DNA for the CDR3 is TGTGCCAGCAGCTTAGCCGTTGGGGGGGCCCAAGAGACCCAGTACTTC. V and J are TRBV7-7 and TRBJ2-5; TRBD2 is a possible D gene (7 bases). Germline V gene lookup returns CDR1 SSHAT and CDR2 FNYEAQ (reference sequence). The CDR3 runs to 16 residues. The ends were cut back, 0 bases at V and 1 base at J, with 12 bases in the middle.